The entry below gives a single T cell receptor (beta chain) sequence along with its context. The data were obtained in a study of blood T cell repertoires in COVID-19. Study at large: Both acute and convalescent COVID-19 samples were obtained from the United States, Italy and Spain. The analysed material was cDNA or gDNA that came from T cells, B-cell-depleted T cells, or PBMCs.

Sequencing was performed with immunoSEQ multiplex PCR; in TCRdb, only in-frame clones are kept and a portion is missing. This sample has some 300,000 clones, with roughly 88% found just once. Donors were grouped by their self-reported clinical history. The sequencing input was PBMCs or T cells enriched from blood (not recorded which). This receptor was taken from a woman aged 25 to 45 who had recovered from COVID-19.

CDR3 region: CASTTYRDNQPQHF. DNA of the CDR3: TGTGCCAGCACTACCTACAGGGACAATCAGCCCCAGCATTTT. This sequence joins TRBV28 and TRBJ1-5; maybe TRBD1 (6 bases). CDR1 MDHEN and CDR2 SYDVKM come from the germline V gene. Trimming cost V 7 bases and J 3 bases, with 13 bases left between them. This CDR3 is built from 14 residues. Looking up the rest from reference TRBV28 and TRBJ1-5 gives the full variable domain: DVKVTQSSRYLVKRTGEKVFLECVQDMDHENMFWYRQDPGLGLRLIYFSYDVKMKEKGDIPEGYSVSREKKERFSLILESASTNQTSMYLCASTTYRDNQPQHFGDGTRLSIL.